This T cell receptor beta chain was documented in a study of T cell repertoires in cytomegalovirus infection. CDR3 length: 20 amino acids. The V and J ends lost 8 bases and 4 bases, in that order; junction bases with no gene match: 18. Germline V gives CDR1 ENHRY, CDR2 SYGVKD. The table lists this clonotype with a few counts. TCRdb re-derived calls from the reads in MiXCR, one entry per CDR3 protein. This table has around 530,000 distinct CDR3 sequences, about 26% appearing once. The chain couples TRBV10-3 to TRBJ2-3; 16 nucleotides match TRBD2. The source is a human donor in good health (CMV status not recorded). Some clones in this sample may be carry-over from other donors' samples. The sequencing input was PBMCs. The CDR3 nucleotides read TGTGCCATCGGCAGAAACCTGGGGACTAGCGGGAGGGCCCCCTCAGATACGCAGTATTTT. Translation: CAIGRNLGTSGRAPSDTQYF.